Reported below is one T cell receptor beta chain. Its matching antigen is unknown. This sample is part of a study of T cell responses to AZD1222 COVID-19 vaccine. General study findings and limits: Most donors were white British and more were female, and clonal diversity was possibly underestimated. With dominance at 160-218 and 743-854, vaccine-associated CD4 TCRs spanned spike. Only a handful of people who got AZD1222 tested seropositive at baseline. Among spike-specific TCRs, nearly half reportedly target unmutated variant regions.

Clones were sequenced by immunoSEQ multiplex PCR, and TCRdb holds only the in-frame ones, with some missing. The table shows about 75,000 clones, with around nine tenths occurring only once. Deletions cut 6 bases from V and 1 base from J, with 6 bases between. This CDR3 is built from 11 residues. Germline-derived CDR1 and CDR2 are DFQATT and SNEGSKA (reference sequence). Here the sequenced sample was peripheral blood, taken 28 days after the second AZD1222 dose. This clonotype was sampled from an adult who received the AZD1222 COVID-19 vaccine. This sequence joins TRBV20-1 and TRBJ1-2, with D hard to call. CDR3 amino acids: CSAYYNYGYTF. DNA of the CDR3: TGCAGTGCCTATTATAACTATGGCTACACCTTC.